This T cell receptor beta chain was captured in a study of blood T cell repertoires in COVID-19. In this sample, this clone turned up once. Per the original methods: It was from reference gene primer amplification that nucleated cell counts were estimated. TCRdb's copy holds only in-frame clones and misses some; the assay was immunoSEQ multiplex PCR. The V and J calls and clone size were taken over from that table, and D and trimming were inferred from the DNA. This sample has some 80,000 clones, with roughly nine tenths found just once. The Seattle patients joined while their infection was active and were tracked longitudinally afterward. The specimen was peripheral blood. This clonotype originated in a man in his fifties or sixties with COVID-19, enrolled during active disease.

CDR3 sequence reads: CASSLELTGGYPYTF. CDR3 sequence (DNA): TGCGCCAGCAGCTTGGAACTGACAGGGGGCTATCCCTACACCTTC. The chain recombines TRBV5-1 with TRBJ1-2; 10 positions agree with TRBD1. Per the germline V gene, CDR1 is SGHRS and CDR2 is YFSETQ. Losses at the gene ends were 0 bases for V and 10 bases for J; bases not matched to a gene: 9. This CDR3 is built from 15 residues.